This T cell receptor beta chain was sequenced in a study of shared clonotypes between healthy human individuals. Study information: Donors had three CD4 naive, three CD4 memory, two CD8 naive and one CD8 memory plate apiece.

The authors distributed each subset's genomic DNA evenly over several immunoSEQ plates. For sorted subsets, about 190 ng DNA per replicate equaled around 28,000 T cell genomes. Profiling relied on immunoSEQ multiplex PCR, and the TCRdb table lists in-frame clones only, not all of them. The table lists roughly 2.1 million clones, just over 90% of them singletons. This clone was recorded once. The antigen is not known. The sample carries other DNA sequences with the same CDR3. CD8 cells classed as naive were CD45RO-negative and positively selected for CCR7, excluding terminally differentiated effector memory CD45RA+ cells. Germline CDR1 reads LNHDA; CDR2 reads SQIVND (reference sequence). Losses at the gene ends were 5 bases for V and 3 bases for J; bases not matched to a gene: 6. The CDR3 spans 14 residues. Study-wide points: Larger estimated richness was generally seen in naive subsets than in memory subsets.

The chain employs TRBV19 and TRBJ2-7; the match to TRBD1 covers 8 bases. Material for sequencing was naive CD8+ T cells from PBMCs. This TCR came from a man between 18 and 35 years old in good health. Some clones in this sample may be carry-over from other donors' samples. The CDR3 region is CASSPRTGIYEQYF. The CDR3 coding sequence is TGTGCCAGTAGTCCCCGGACAGGGATCTACGAGCAGTACTTC.